This T cell receptor (beta chain) derives from a study of beta chain features in type 1 diabetes (dated by TCRdb to 2016 to 2019). As for the study more broadly: Mean age, gender distribution, total cell number and subset yield did not differ between patients and healthy donors. The study compared the TCRB repertoires of sorted circulating CD4+ T cell subsets in recently diagnosed type 1 diabetes patients with those in matched healthy donors. A total of around 100 million sorted cells were examined across all samples, and RNA yield correlated strongly with the number of cells per subset. Whereas all 28 donors provided naive and central memory subsets, regulatory and stem cell-like memory subsets were isolated from just 8 patients and roughly eight healthy donors. Overall results and qualifications from the work: Because small numbers of individuals were included in the HLA sub-analyses, any influence of HLA type on TCRB rearrangement was left unresolved. Because cDNA was sequenced instead of genomic DNA, highly expressing activated cells could be over-represented, though the groups showed no difference in activation or CD3 levels. Type 1 diabetes patients showed a moderate but significant shortening of TCRB CDR3 length in all four CD4+ subsets. Fewer insertions and more nucleotide deletions at VDJ recombination sites were observed in patients with type 1 diabetes, implying thymic rearrangement abnormalities. Shorter templates might be favored by PCR, yet because patient and control samples were amplified and corrected together, any such skew would affect both groups equally. Naive, central memory and regulatory TCRB repertoires appeared to be more alike among patients than among healthy donors.

All of the isolated RNA was reverse transcribed with the High Capacity cDNA Reverse Transcription Kit, so expressed TCRB transcripts were sequenced. Naive, central memory and regulatory T cell samples underwent deep immunoSEQ sequencing, averaging around 3.7 million total reads per sample. Sorted cells were lysed in RLT buffer, and RNA was extracted using DNase-treated RNeasy Micro or Mini kits according to cell number. To prevent cross-contamination, each cell subset was processed individually, whereas patient and healthy donor samples were processed jointly. The immunoSEQ multiplex PCR was used to amplify TCRB sequences from cDNA, generating 87-bp fragments that spanned the CDR3 region. Sequencing of the amplicons was performed on the Illumina HiSeq platform. On the study's bioinformatics: Synthetic template baselines were used to correct PCR bias computationally, reads within Hamming distance 2 were collapsed together, and singletons that could not be merged were discarded. By aligning reads against IMGT, V, D and J genes, CDR3 length, and insertions or deletions at six rearrangement sites were assigned. Within each subset, clonotype counts were normalized to the number of sorted cells before true diversity and Gini coefficients were calculated with the tcR R package. The overlap coefficient, calculated on TCRB nucleotide sequences, was used to measure repertoire sharing. Out-of-frame TCRB sequences from naive cells were analyzed to stand in for the pre-selection repertoire. TCRdb's version of the immuneACCESS table is confined to in-frame rearrangements and falls short of the full clone set. An unresolved V gene accounts for under half of the shortfall where checked; the remainder is of unknown origin. V, J and clone size are those of that table, while D and trimming were read from the DNA. In all, the sample holds over 500,000 clones, and less than 20% of those were seen once. The ten largest account for more than 0.08% of the sample.

CDR1 SEHNR and CDR2 FQNEAQ are derived from the germline V gene (reference sequence). The CDR3 goes from the cysteine to the phenylalanine over 15 residues. Only the CDR3 portion is preserved as DNA: 45 bases, with reading frame beginning at the first base. V was cut back by 6 bases and J by 5 bases, leaving a gap of 16 bases between them. With regard to this clone: Its antigen specificity is not known. Base-call qualities are not available, and no considerably larger clone is one nucleotide away.

Each donor gave one peripheral blood draw, roughly 110 mL on average, collected into heparinised tubes. A BD FACSAria II was used to sort naive, central memory, regulatory and stem cell-like memory CD4+ T cells with a panel that included CD45RO, CCR7, CD25, CD127, CD95 and CD27. All sorted populations exceeded 95% purity. PBMCs were isolated right away by Lymphoprep density gradient centrifugation and were stained directly, without culture. Samples were stained and sorted in pairs, with one healthy donor and one patient per experiment, so that batch effects were minimized. The sequence derives from a man younger than 30 in good health. The chain employs TRBV7-9 and TRBJ1-4; the D gene is perhaps TRBD1, on 6 matching bases. The sequenced material came from naive CD4+ T cells from blood. The cell subset or site tag for this specimen amounts to: true naive CD4+ T cells. The CDR3 is CASSLIQGRNEKLFF. The nucleotide sequence is TGTGCCAGCAGTTTAATACAGGGCCGGAATGAAAAACTGTTTTTT.